The source of this T cell receptor (beta chain) is a study of OX40 agonist ivuxolimab in advanced cancers. General study findings and limits: Part of the nonresponder group also had normalized T-cell clonal expansion that was low. Expanded peripheral T-cell antigen specificity went undetermined.

Sequencing was performed with immunoSEQ multiplex PCR; in TCRdb, only in-frame clones are kept and a portion is missing. The table records roughly 71,000 clones, around 89% of them present only once. CDR1 is SGHNT, CDR2 YYREEE, per germline (reference sequence). This CDR3 is built from 14 residues. Trimming at V came to 4 bases and at J to 5 bases, leaving 9 bases not matched to a gene. As for this clone: The antigen is unknown.

This chain links TRBV5-4 with TRBJ2-7; 7 nucleotides agree with TRBD1. The material sequenced was CD4+ or CD8+ T cells sorted from blood, taken in a trial of the OX40 agonist ivuxolimab. The TCR was taken from an adult with an advanced solid tumor such as melanoma, head and neck, liver or kidney cancer. Here the CDR3 reads CASSRTGPSHEQYF. CDR3 DNA: TGTGCCAGCAGCCGGACAGGCCCTTCCCACGAGCAGTACTTC.